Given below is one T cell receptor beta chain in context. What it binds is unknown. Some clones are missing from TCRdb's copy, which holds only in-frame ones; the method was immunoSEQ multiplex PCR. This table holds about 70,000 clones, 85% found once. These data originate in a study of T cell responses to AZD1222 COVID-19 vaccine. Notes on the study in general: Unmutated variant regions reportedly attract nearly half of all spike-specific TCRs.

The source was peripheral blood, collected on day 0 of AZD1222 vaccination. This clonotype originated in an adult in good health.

CDR3 sequence: CASTTVNRGLGYTF. The CDR3 nucleotides are TGTGCCAGCACCACCGTAAACAGGGGGCTTGGCTACACCTTC. This chain joins TRBV5-6 and TRBJ1-2, with 9 bases matching TRBD1. Losses at the gene ends were 6 bases for V and 7 bases for J; bases not matched to a gene: 10. This CDR3 region has 14 residues. Germline CDR1 is SGHDT and CDR2 is YYEEEE.